The T cell receptor beta chain described here comes from a study of T cells in Graves' hyperthyroidism and ophthalmopathy. Study-level information: Upon initial diagnosis and before any treatment, peripheral blood was collected. Overall study findings and caveats: In the blood, most expanded thyroid clonotypes above 0.001 appeared as well.

This clonotype was detected many times. Its antigen is unidentified. CDR1 and CDR2 (germline): SEHNR, FQNEAQ (reference sequence). The CDR3 spans 13 residues. V lost 5 bases and J lost 9; bases outside the gene matches: 8. Template material for amplifying TCR beta CDR3 regions consisted of RNA transcripts. During a first-round RT-PCR of the TCR CDR3, the HTBI primer set was used. TCRdb re-analysed the multiplex PCR reads in MiXCR, keeping a single row per CDR3 protein. This sample carries some 580,000 distinct CDR3 sequences, roughly a sixth of them seen once, and the ten largest clones take roughly 3.4%.

The sample was blood. The receptor was isolated from a woman in her thirties or forties with Graves' ophthalmopathy. This chain connects TRBV7-9 to TRBJ1-2; 8 bases align to TRBD1. The CDR3 sequence is CASSKDREDRYTF. Written as DNA, the CDR3 is TGTGCCAGCAGCAAGGACAGGGAGGATCGCTACACCTTC.